The entry below describes one T cell receptor (beta chain). Its antigen is still unknown. At one of its ends the junction is not consistent with the germline gene, which may arise from a read error. These data originate in a study of cytomegalovirus exposure and HLA in healthy donors. CDR1 and CDR2 from the germline V gene are SSHAT and FNYEAQ (reference sequence). This CDR3 contains 15 residues. The study, taken as a whole, reports: In a later analysis, V- and J-gene trimming of beta chains associated with a DCLRE1C missense variant, replicated independently.

PCR used 60 Vbeta primers and 13 Jbeta primers. Produced via immunoSEQ multiplex PCR; TCRdb's table is partial and in-frame only. The data show fewer than 200,000 clones, roughly 84% seen once. The chain uses TRBV7-7 and TRBJ2-1, with TRBD1 matching over 7 bases. Material for sequencing was PBMCs. The sequence derives from a girl aged 2 to 10 in good health and CMV-seropositive. The CDR3 region has the DNA TGTGCTAGCAGCTTAGCCCTCTGGGACAGCCATGAGCAGTTCTTC. Residues: CASSLALWDSHEQFF.